The rows below give T cell receptor beta chains drawn from one sample of a study of regulatory T cells in long-lasting Graves disease. TCRdb re-derived calls from the multiplex PCR reads in MiXCR, one entry per CDR3 protein. The repertoire consists of roughly 450,000 distinct CDR3 sequences, with around a fifth occurring once and the leading ten covering about an eighth. The sample was peripheral blood mononuclear cells (PBMCs), taken when the disease was refractory, from a patient treated with antithyroid drugs. These receptors originate from a female donor with Graves disease. Both conserved end residues are part of each CDR3. The D gene is left open where the match is weak. Size is omitted from some rows. Given values are once, few, many or a class for expanded clones.

NA | TRBJ1-2 | NA | TRBV29-1 | CSVEGPPGTF | TGCAGCGTTGAAGGGCCGCCTGGCACCTTC
NA | TRBJ2-5 | NA | TRBV6-1 | CASSLGDIGEETQYF | TGTGCCAGCAGTCTCGGCGACATCGGGGAAGAGACCCAGTACTTC
NA | TRBJ1-4 | many | TRBV6-1 | CASSLQLQGTGEKLFF | TGTGCCAGCAGCCTTCAACTACAGGGCACAGGGGAAAAACTGTTTTTT
NA | TRBJ2-7 | few | TRBV5-6 | CASSPPGEVEQYF | TGTGCCAGCAGCCCCCCCGGGGAGGTCGAGCAGTACTTC
NA | TRBJ2-2 | NA | TRBV6-1 | CASSRGEGNTGELFF | TGTGCCAGCTCACGGGGAGAGGGGAACACCGGGGAGCTGTTTTTT
TRBD1 | TRBJ2-7 | many | TRBV6-1 | CASSQGTGVGEQYF | TGTGCCAGCAGTCAAGGGACAGGAGTCGGCGAGCAGTACTTC
NA | TRBJ2-7 | NA | TRBV27 | CASSQSGPYVSYEQYF | TGTGCCAGCAGTCAATCAGGGCCTTACGTCTCCTACGAGCAGTACTTC
TRBD2 | TRBJ2-7 | NA | TRBV2 | CASSDLSGLAGESYEQYF | TGTGCCAGCAGTGATTTATCGGGACTAGCGGGAGAATCCTACGAGCAGTACTTC
TRBD1 | TRBJ1-2 | many | TRBV12-3/TRBV12-4 | CASILQGAGGYTF | TGTGCCAGCATCCTACAGGGGGCGGGTGGCTACACCTTC
NA | TRBJ1-5 | NA | TRBV19 | CASSISPGWGNQPQHF | TGTGCCAGTAGTATAAGCCCCGGTTGGGGGAATCAGCCCCAGCATTTT
NA | TRBJ2-4 | NA | TRBV18 | CASSPPALGRNIQYF | TGTGCCAGCTCACCACCGGCTCTTGGGCGGAACATTCAGTACTTC
NA | TRBJ1-2 | many | TRBV6-1 | CASSEVDSRGGYTF | TGTGCCAGCAGTGAAGTGGACAGTCGAGGAGGCTACACCTTC
TRBD1 | TRBJ2-1 | many | TRBV28 | CASSTPGQGTNEQFF | TGTGCCAGCAGTACGCCGGGACAGGGCACAAATGAGCAGTTCTTC
TRBD1 | TRBJ1-2 | many | TRBV7-2 | CASSPGQRYGYTF | TGTGCCAGCAGCCCGGGACAGCGCTATGGCTACACCTTC
NA | TRBJ2-6 | NA | TRBV19 | CASSHRFSGANVLTF | TGTGCCAGTAGTCACAGGTTCTCTGGGGCCAACGTCCTGACTTTC
TRBD1 | TRBJ1-5 | NA | TRBV30 | CASTGGVGNQPQHF | TGTGCCTCAACAGGGGGCGTTGGCAATCAGCCCCAGCATTTT
TRBD1 | TRBJ1-2 | many | TRBV7-2 | CASSIRLGQGRGYTF | TGTGCCAGCAGCATTAGATTGGGACAGGGAAGAGGCTACACCTTC
NA | TRBJ1-2 | NA | TRBV6-5 | CASSSPGLSGYTF | TGTGCCAGCAGTTCTCCAGGGTTAAGTGGCTACACCTTC
NA | TRBJ1-4 | many | TRBV6-2/TRBV6-3 | CASSASGDEKLFF | TGTGCCAGCAGTGCTTCAGGCGATGAAAAACTGTTTTTT
TRBD2 | TRBJ2-5 | many | TRBV12-3/TRBV12-4 | CASSMTSGGGETQYF | TGTGCCAGCAGTATGACTAGCGGGGGGGGAGAGACCCAGTACTTC